The T cell receptor (beta chain) under discussion was sequenced for a study of blood T cell repertoires in COVID-19 (dated by TCRdb to 2020 to 2021). Notes on the research overall: Samples covering the acute and convalescent phases of COVID-19 were provided by collaborators in the United States, Italy and Spain. The material from the prospective study consisted of cDNA or gDNA derived from T cells, B-cell-depleted T cells, or PBMCs. The dataset comprised deeply sampled blood TCRbeta repertoires from subjects exposed to, actively infected with, or recovered from COVID-19. A freely available public database, intended as a resource for researchers studying the immune response to SARS-CoV-2, is where the repertoires were released. The samples were drawn from the first 160 participants of the ongoing ImmuneRACE study and from 950 to 1,500 subjects provided by 6 global collaborators. Sample metadata almost always included a de-identified subject ID, COVID-19 status, age in years and sex. Where available, HLA class I and class II types were obtained from metadata supplied by the sample provider rather than from assay-based typing.

Unmatched junction bases come to 11, with V trimmed by 5 bases and J by 4 bases. The CDR3, from cysteine to phenylalanine, totals 16 residues. The read is trimmed to its CDR3 DNA, 48 bases read in frame from base 1. CDR1 and CDR2 are read off the germline V gene as SGHDN and FVKESK. Samples from volunteer blood donors who had recovered from COVID-19 were contributed by a second Seattle source. Whole blood was collected in K2EDTA tubes by collaborating institutions according to the institutions' own protocols. For TCRbeta analysis, collaborator samples were shipped as frozen whole blood, as isolated PBMCs, or as DNA extracted from either sample type. TCRbeta CDR3 regions were amplified from genomic DNA using the immunoSEQ Assay, a bias-controlled multiplex PCR. As for the original processing: Nucleated cell counts per sample were estimated from amplification of reference gene primers within the assay. To quantify the absolute abundance of each unique TCRbeta CDR3 rearrangement, sequence reads were collapsed and filtered. For each sample, productive Simpson clonality was calculated as the square root of Simpson's diversity index across productive rearrangements. Held by TCRdb, this immuneACCESS table contains in-frame sequences only and omits some clones. Under half of the omission traces to an unresolved V gene where checked; the cause of the rest is unknown. The V and J calls and clone size come from that table; D and trimming were worked out from the DNA. The sample table lists about 230,000 clones, 75% to 85% of them with a count of one. The ten largest clones add up to 2% to 2.5% of the sample.

Broad study findings and their caveats: Clinical and demographic metadata were provided uncurated, with the amount varying by source and participant.

A few counts support this clone. It has no known antigen specificity. No quality values exist for individual bases; no much larger clone is one base distant. The sequence was collected from a middle-aged man who had recovered from COVID-19. Sequencing was done on a sample of peripheral blood. The chain uses TRBV14 and TRBJ2-5, with 9 bases in between that match TRBD2. CDR3 sequence: CASSKGETSGLETQYF. Here is the DNA: TGTGCCAGCAGCAAGGGGGAGACTAGCGGCTTAGAGACCCAGTACTTC.